What follows is one TCR beta chain and its context. Its antigen is currently unknown. Profiling relied on immunoSEQ multiplex PCR, and the TCRdb table lists in-frame clones only, not all of them. The sample lists about 680,000 clones; more than 80% were seen once. Trimming took 8 bases from V and 4 from J, leaving 14 bases between them. The CDR3 has 13 amino acids. These data are taken from a study of Ad26.COV2.S vaccination and SARS-CoV-2 variants. The sample's treatment: around 19 received Ad26.COV2.S at low or high dose, single or two shots; several received placebo; per-sample allocation not given. Material that was analyzed had been drawn on day 63 after the first vaccine or placebo injection. Study-level points and caveats: Ad26.COV2.S recipients had broader spike-specific TCRs (P = 0.0014).

This material consisted of peripheral blood, taken in a trial of Ad26.COV2.S vaccine versus placebo. The source is a person aged 18 to 59 who received the Ad26.COV2.S COVID-19 vaccine or a placebo. The chain has TRBV12-3 or TRBV12-4 and TRBJ2-5; D not resolved. CDR3: CASSAWGIETQYF. Written as DNA, the CDR3 is TGTGCCAGCTCAGCGTGGGGTATAGAGACCCAGTACTTC.